This TCR beta chain was observed in a study of T cell repertoires and HLA-DP antigens. Overall study results and limits: Average cumulative frequency of previously undetected clones was 36.3% against one allele and approximately 49% against the other. Against both alloantigens, CD137+ clonality was similar, roughly 0.39.

In regard to this clone: The antigen remains undetermined.

The CDR3 contains 14 residues. Germline CDR1 and CDR2: LNHNV and YYDKDF (reference sequence). Trimming took off 1 base at V and 2 bases at J, with 6 bases between the two ends. The PCR primers covered 54 TRBV and 13 TRBJ segments. Only in-frame clones appear in the TCRdb table, and some are missing; sequencing was by immunoSEQ multiplex PCR. The sample consists of approximately 73,000 clones, 80% of them appearing once. This chain connects TRBV15 to TRBJ1-3; D unclear. The specimen sequenced was CD4+ T cells from PBMCs. The TCR originated in a man in his sixties in good health and CMV-seronegative. The CDR3 sequence is CATSRAGAGNTIYF. In DNA, the CDR3 is TGTGCCACCAGCAGAGCCGGGGCTGGAAACACCATATATTTT.